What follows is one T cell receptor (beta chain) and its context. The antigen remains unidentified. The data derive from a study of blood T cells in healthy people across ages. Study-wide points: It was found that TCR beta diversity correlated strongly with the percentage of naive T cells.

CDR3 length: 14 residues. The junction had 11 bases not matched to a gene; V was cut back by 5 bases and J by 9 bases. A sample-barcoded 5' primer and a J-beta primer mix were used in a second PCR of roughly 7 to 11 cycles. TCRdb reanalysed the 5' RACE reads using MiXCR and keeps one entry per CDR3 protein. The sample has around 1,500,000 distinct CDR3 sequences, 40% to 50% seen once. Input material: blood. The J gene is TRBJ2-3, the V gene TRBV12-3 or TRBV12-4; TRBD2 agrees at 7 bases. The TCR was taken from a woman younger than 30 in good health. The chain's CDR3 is CASSRRGGGETQYF. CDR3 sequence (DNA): TGTGCCAGCAGTCGGAGGGGTGGGGGGGAAACGCAGTATTTT.